This entry lists 25 T cell receptor beta chains sequenced from one sample in a study of shared clonotypes between healthy human individuals. Naivety among CD8 cells was defined by CD45RO negativity and positive CCR7 selection, thereby excluding terminally differentiated effector memory CD45RA+ cells. The protocol was immunoSEQ multiplex PCR, while the TCRdb copy is restricted to in-frame clones and leaves out a portion. The sample carries about 2.1 million clones, around 93% recorded once. The sequencing input was naive CD8+ T cells from PBMCs. The receptors originated from a man aged 18 to 35 in good health. Some clones in this sample may be carry-over from other donors' samples.

The chain joins TRBV13 to TRBJ2-5; 8 positions agree with TRBD1. The V segment lost 3 bases and the J segment 3 bases; nucleotides outside the gene matches: 3. CDR1 PRHDT and CDR2 FYEKMQ come from the germline V gene (reference sequence). The CDR3 loop spans 14 amino acids. CDR3: CASSFRTGKETQYF. DNA of the CDR3: TGTGCCAGCAGCTTCCGGACAGGGAAAGAGACCCAGTACTTC.

The chain uses TRBV4-3 and TRBJ2-3; TRBD2 aligns across 7 bases. The CDR3 sequence is 14 residues long. V was clipped by 4 bases and J by 6 bases; unmatched bases: 7. CDR1 and CDR2 from the germline V gene are LGHNA and YSLEER. Here the CDR3 reads CASSRAGLVDTQYF. In DNA form, the CDR3 reads TGCGCCAGCAGCCGAGCTGGACTAGTCGATACGCAGTATTTT.

In regard to this clone: Additional DNA sequences in this sample encode the identical CDR3. The rearrangement links TRBV7-9 to TRBJ2-3, with D uncertain. The V and J ends lost 1 base and 6 bases respectively, with 5 bases between them. CDR1 and CDR2 from the germline V gene are SEHNR and FQNEAQ (reference sequence). The CDR3 length is 12 residues. The DNA of the CDR3 is TGTGCCAGCAGCTTAGTCCCGGATACGCAGTATTTT. Its translation: CASSLVPDTQYF.

The chain couples TRBV4-1 to TRBJ2-1; tentative D call: TRBD1 (6 bases). Germline-derived CDR1 and CDR2 are MGHRA and YSYEKL. Trimming shortened V by 4 bases and J by 7 bases, and 20 bases separated the two germline ends. This CDR3 is 16 amino acids long. CDR3 amino acids: CASSLRDNPPRNEQFF. CDR3 DNA sequence: TGCGCCAGCAGCCTACGGGACAACCCCCCTAGGAATGAGCAGTTCTTC.

V is TRBV25-1 and J is TRBJ2-1; unclear D gene. The CDR3 has 11 residues. Trimming shortened V by 5 bases and J by 5 bases, and 4 bases separated the two germline ends. In germline, CDR1 is MGHDK, CDR2 SYGVNS. The CDR3 reads CASSLDNEQFF. DNA for the CDR3: TGTGCCAGCAGTCTTGACAATGAGCAGTTCTTC.

About this clone: This sample includes further DNA sequences coding for the same CDR3. The chain recombines TRBV28 with TRBJ2-7, with D hard to call. Trimming pared 4 bases from V and 4 bases from J, leaving 11 bases between. Germline assignment: CDR1 MDHEN and CDR2 SYDVKM. The CDR3 is 13 amino acids. In nucleotides, the CDR3 is TGTGCCAGCAGTTCGGACGGTAGTTACGAGCAGTACTTC. As protein: CASSSDGSYEQYF. Complete variable domain (other parts from reference TRBV28 and TRBJ2-7): DVKVTQSSRYLVKRTGEKVFLECVQDMDHENMFWYRQDPGLGLRLIYFSYDVKMKEKGDIPEGYSVSREKKERFSLILESASTNQTSMYLCASSSDGSYEQYFGPGTRLTVT.

The chain couples TRBV19 to TRBJ1-2; 11 nucleotides match TRBD1. The CDR3 loop spans 14 amino acids. J gave up 8 bases and V 3 bases, and 5 bases lay outside the gene matches. Germline CDR1 LNHDA, CDR2 SQIVND (reference sequence). CDR3 nucleotide sequence: TGTGCCAGTAGTATCGGACAGGGGGCGCGGGGCTACACCTTC. Protein: CASSIGQGARGYTF.

V gene TRBV14 combines with J gene TRBJ2-7; D gene unclear. V lost 4 bases and J lost 2, with 18 bases in between. Germline CDR1 reads SGHDN; CDR2 reads FVKESK. This CDR3 has 16 residues. The CDR3 reads CASSPLLPDGPYEQYF. CDR3 nucleotide sequence: TGTGCCAGCAGCCCCCTACTACCGGACGGACCCTACGAGCAGTACTTC.

The CDR3 region is CASSILKQAFF. CDR3 coding DNA: TGTGCCAGTAGTATCTTGAAACAGGCTTTCTTT. V and J are TRBV19 and TRBJ1-1; D is unresolved. In germline, CDR1 is LNHDA, CDR2 SQIVND (reference sequence). The CDR3 length is 11 residues. Trimming removed 3 bases from V and 11 bases from J, with 10 bases in between.

The genes are TRBV4-1 and TRBJ1-1; D unresolved. The V end lost 7 bases, the J end lost 8 bases, and 17 bases lay between the germline ends. Germline values: CDR1 MGHRA, CDR2 YSYEKL. The CDR3 sequence is 13 residues long. CDR3 bases: TGCGCCAGCACCCCCCGATGGGGTCCCGAAGCTTTCTTT. Residues: CASTPRWGPEAFF.

This clone was detected once. DNA for the CDR3: TGTGCCAGCAGCGTAGCCCCGGGACTAGCGGGAGGGCCAGGCACCGGGGAGCTGTTTTTT. Amino acid sequence: CASSVAPGLAGGPGTGELFF. This chain uses TRBV9 with TRBJ2-2; 16 nucleotides align to TRBD2. Germline CDR1 reads SGDLS; CDR2 reads YYNGEE. Trimming took 0 bases from V and 4 from J; bases not matched to a gene: 9. CDR3 length equals 20 residues. The full variable domain, rest sourced from reference TRBV9 and TRBJ2-2, is DSGVTQTPKHLITATGQRVTLRCSPRSGDLSVYWYQQSLDQGLQFLIQYYNGEERAKGNILERFSAQQFPDLHSELNLSSLELGDSALYFCASSVAPGLAGGPGTGELFFGEGSRLTVL.

A note on this clone: Other DNA sequences within the sample encode an identical CDR3. V usage is TRBV5-1 and J usage is TRBJ2-1; D unclear. The V gene lost 0 bases and the J gene lost 7 bases, with 2 bases spanning the gap. The CDR3 covers 11 residues. Germline loops: CDR1 SGHRS, CDR2 YFSETQ. CDR3 sequence: CASSLENEQFF. The CDR3 DNA sequence: TGCGCCAGCAGCTTGGAAAATGAGCAGTTCTTC.

The chain joins TRBV6-6 to TRBJ2-7; 10 bases line up with TRBD2. V was pared by 3 bases and J by 6 bases, with 8 bases of the junction left unmatched. This CDR3 region has 15 residues. Looked up from germline, CDR1 is MNHNY and CDR2 is SVGAGI (reference sequence). The CDR3 reads CASSYAASGSVEQYF. CDR3 DNA sequence: TGTGCCAGCAGTTATGCAGCTAGCGGGAGTGTCGAGCAGTACTTC.

The genes are TRBV12-5 and TRBJ2-3; 8 nucleotides line up with TRBD1. The CDR3 is made up of 17 amino acids. The ends lost 0 bases at V and 6 bases at J; junction bases unmatched: 11. The V gene's germline CDR1 is LGHNT and CDR2 FRNRAP. The chain's CDR3 is CASGLVATTGVHDTQYF. CDR3 bases: TGTGCTAGTGGTTTGGTCGCAACGACAGGGGTTCATGATACGCAGTATTTT.

This clone has a single count. The chain has TRBV6-1 and TRBJ2-7; D not resolved. V lost 2 bases and J lost 3, with 11 bases in between. Per germline, CDR1 MNHNS and CDR2 SASEGT. The CDR3 has 14 amino acids. In DNA form, the CDR3 reads TGTGCCAGCAGTGAATCCCCTAGTATCTACGAGCAGTACTTC. This sequence encodes CASSESPSIYEQYF.

This clone was recorded once. The V call is TRBV5-4, the J call TRBJ1-1; D possibly corresponds to TRBD1 (5 bases). The length of the CDR3 is 15 residues. Trimming stripped 4 bases from V and 3 bases from J, with 16 bases between. The germline CDR1 and CDR2 sequences are SGHNT and YYREEE (reference sequence). This CDR3 is CASSPLGMGDTEAFF. For the CDR3, the DNA is TGTGCCAGCAGCCCATTGGGGATGGGGGACACTGAAGCTTTCTTT.

This clone showed up just once. The chain joins TRBV2 to TRBJ2-3; D is unclear. The CDR3 totals 13 residues. V was clipped by 2 bases and J by 5 bases, with 8 bases between them. Germline lookup yields CDR1 SNHLY and CDR2 FYNNEI. Here the CDR3 reads CASSEPVGDTQYF. For the CDR3, the DNA is TGTGCCAGCAGTGAACCTGTAGGAGATACGCAGTATTTT.

This sequence joins TRBV12-5 and TRBJ2-3, with 11 bases aligning to TRBD2. The germline V gene encodes CDR1 LGHNT and CDR2 FRNRAP. The CDR3 contains 19 residues. J gave up 3 bases and V 3 bases, and 14 bases lay outside the gene matches. CDR3 coding DNA: TGTGCTAGTGGTTTCTCATTCCCCCCGGCTAGCGGGAGGACAGATACGCAGTATTTT. This encodes CASGFSFPPASGRTDTQYF.

The chain carries TRBV7-9 and TRBJ1-2; 8 nucleotides match TRBD1. Germline trimming cut 5 bases from V and 4 bases from J; bases unmatched to any gene: 9. Germline-derived CDR1 and CDR2 are SEHNR and FQNEAQ (reference sequence). This CDR3 comprises 15 residues. DNA of the CDR3: TGTGCCAGCAGCCTTGTTGAGACAGGGGTCTATGGCTACACCTTC. Its protein is CASSLVETGVYGYTF.

The CDR3 DNA sequence: TGTGCCAGCAGCCCTACTCGGGGGGGACTAGCCCCAGATACGCAGTATTTT. It translates to CASSPTRGGLAPDTQYF. The V gene is TRBV9, the J gene TRBJ2-3; TRBD2 aligns across 9 bases. Germline lookup yields CDR1 SGDLS and CDR2 YYNGEE. V trimming: 4 bases; J trimming: 4 bases; junction bases outside the gene matches: 13. The CDR3 consists of 17 residues.

V and J are TRBV5-1 and TRBJ2-7, with TRBD1 matching over 7 bases. Germline V gene data show CDR1 as SGHRS and CDR2 as YFSETQ. The CDR3 is 14 residues long. V shed 3 bases, J shed 1 base, and the junction held 4 bases outside the gene matches. This chain's CDR3 is CASSYYRGSYEQYF. In DNA, the CDR3 is TGCGCCAGCAGCTACTACAGGGGTTCCTACGAGCAGTACTTC.

This chain uses TRBV10-3 with TRBJ2-7; TRBD1 matches at 7 bases. This CDR3 is 14 amino acids long. Looked up from germline, CDR1 is ENHRY and CDR2 is SYGVKD. V lost 10 bases to trimming and J lost 2 bases; unmatched junction nucleotides: 11. CDR3 DNA: TGTGCCACCCTTGAGGGGGCTGGGGCCTACGAGCAGTACTTC. Encoded protein: CATLEGAGAYEQYF.

This sequence joins TRBV15 and TRBJ2-1; TRBD2 matches 12 bases. The CDR3 is 16 amino acids. V was clipped by 5 bases and J by 5 bases; unmatched bases: 7. The germline V gene encodes CDR1 LNHNV and CDR2 YYDKDF (reference sequence). The CDR3 reads CATSYRLAGADNEQFF. The CDR3 bases are TGTGCCACCAGCTACCGACTAGCGGGAGCTGACAATGAGCAGTTCTTC.

This clone was counted once. The chain carries TRBV27 and TRBJ1-5, with 7 bases matching TRBD1. The CDR3 is 17 residues long. Germline V CDR1 and CDR2: MNHEY, SMNVEV (reference sequence). V lost 2 bases to trimming and J lost 2 bases; unmatched junction nucleotides: 9. The CDR3 loop is CASSLLSTQGGNQPQHF. In DNA form, the CDR3 reads TGTGCCAGCAGTTTACTTTCTACGCAGGGGGGCAATCAGCCCCAGCATTTT.

The rearrangement uses TRBV4-1 and TRBJ2-7; 9 nucleotides align to TRBD2. Germline V gene data show CDR1 as MGHRA and CDR2 as YSYEKL. The CDR3 consists of 15 residues. With 1 base clipped from V and 5 bases from J, the junction kept 6 bases outside the gene matches. The CDR3 loop reads CASSQGREGENEQYF. CDR3 nucleotides: TGCGCCAGCAGCCAAGGGCGGGAGGGAGAGAACGAGCAGTACTTC.